This paragraph reports one TCR beta chain. The antigen remains unidentified. This sample is drawn from a study of cytomegalovirus exposure and HLA in healthy donors. Study conclusions and caveats: It emerged from a later analysis that several of the most significant clusters appeared to be linked to common viral pathogens. The study put 150 to 200 TCR beta chains on its list as cytomegalovirus-associated.

Each donor was nominally healthy when sampled (though unrecorded immune exposures were likely). Trimming removed 3 bases from V and 3 bases from J, with 9 bases in between. The germline gives CDR1 SNHLY, CDR2 FYNNEI. The length of the CDR3 is 14 residues. The PCR contained 60 Vbeta and 13 Jbeta primers. TCRdb keeps only in-frame clones here, not all; method: immunoSEQ multiplex PCR. In all, the sample yields around 75,000 clones. The specimen sequenced was PBMCs. V and J are TRBV2 and TRBJ1-5; D remains ambiguous. The TCR originated in a woman in her sixties in good health and CMV-seronegative. This chain's CDR3 is CASSDWAVNQPQHF. The CDR3 coding sequence is TGTGCCAGCAGTGACTGGGCAGTCAATCAGCCCCAGCATTTT.